This T cell receptor beta chain was identified during a study of blood T cell repertoires in COVID-19. About the study: Acute-phase and convalescent COVID-19 samples originated in the United States, Italy and Spain. T cells, B-cell-depleted T cells, or PBMCs provided the cDNA or gDNA that served as material.

V lost 0 bases and J lost 8, with 17 bases in between. The CDR3 length is 15 residues. Germline lookup yields CDR1 SGHRS and CDR2 YFSETQ. Clones were read by immunoSEQ multiplex PCR, and TCRdb kept only the in-frame ones, dropping some. The sample includes 150,000 to 200,000 clones, 70% to 85% of them seen just once. In assigning cohorts, the study relied on participant-reported clinical history. The chain employs TRBV5-1 and TRBJ1-2; a possible D gene is TRBD1 (6 bases). The sequenced sample was PBMCs or T cells enriched from blood (not recorded which). The origin of this receptor is a man aged 50-59 years who had recovered from COVID-19. The DNA for the CDR3 is TGCGCCAGCAGCTTGGACGTAGCGGGGGCGAAAGGCTACACCTTC. The encoded protein is CASSLDVAGAKGYTF.